One sample yielded the 20 T cell receptor beta chains listed below, sequenced in a study of fetal regulatory T cell absence and autoimmunity. Using immunoSEQ multiplex PCR, the repertoire was profiled, and TCRdb retains in-frame clones only, with some absent. The sample has about 95,000 clones, less than 80% seen once. What was sequenced was pancreas tissue. These TCRs come from a male donor with IPEX syndrome.

The chain is built from TRBV10-2 and TRBJ2-7; 15 bases agree with TRBD2. CDR3 length: 16 residues. From germline, CDR1 is WSHSY and CDR2 SAAADI. V shed 2 bases, J shed 6 bases, and the junction held 5 bases outside the gene matches. CDR3 loop: CASSEPGLAGGTEQYF. In DNA form, the CDR3 reads TGCGCCAGCAGTGAGCCTGGACTAGCGGGGGGGACCGAGCAGTACTTC.

This clone came up a few times. The chain uses TRBV11-3 and TRBJ2-1; 12 bases fit TRBD2. The CDR3 runs 14 residues. V shed 5 bases, J shed 6 bases, and the junction held 2 bases outside the gene matches. Germline V CDR1 and CDR2: SGHNT, YENEEA. The chain's CDR3 is CASSPSGRGNEQFF. DNA for the CDR3: TGTGCCAGCAGCCCTAGCGGGAGGGGCAATGAGCAGTTCTTC.

The rearrangement uses TRBV7-2 and TRBJ2-1; 9 nucleotides agree with TRBD2. V lost 1 base and J lost 4; bases outside the gene matches: 5. The CDR3 contains 16 residues. Germline CDR1 SGHTA, CDR2 FQGNSA. Written as DNA, the CDR3 is TGTGCCAGCAGCTTAGGAAGGCGGGGGGGATACAATGAGCAGTTCTTC. Protein product: CASSLGRRGGYNEQFF.

This clone was recorded once. The chain couples TRBV4-1 to TRBJ2-6, with 7 nucleotides matching TRBD2. This CDR3 has 19 residues. Losses at the gene ends were 0 bases for V and 0 bases for J; bases not matched to a gene: 8. The germline V gene encodes CDR1 MGHRA and CDR2 YSYEKL. The CDR3 loop is CASSQDFPAGYSGANVLTF. The CDR3, as DNA: TGCGCCAGCAGCCAAGATTTCCCAGCGGGGTACTCTGGGGCCAACGTCCTGACTTTC.

V and J are TRBV27 and TRBJ2-1; TRBD1 is a possible D gene (5 bases). Germline V gene data show CDR1 as MNHEY and CDR2 as SMNVEV (reference sequence). The germline V and J ends were trimmed by 8 bases and 2 bases, with 16 bases remaining between them. This CDR3 has 15 residues. In nucleotides, the CDR3 is TGTGCCAGCGGGTTGCGCAGGGTGGCCTACAATGAGCAGTTCTTC. Its translation: CASGLRRVAYNEQFF.

About this clone itself: The same CDR3 also results from other DNA sequences found in this sample. The chain links TRBV5-6 to TRBJ2-7; D is unclear. CDR1 is SGHDT and CDR2 is YYEEEE in the germline V gene. Trimming took off 0 bases at V and 3 bases at J, with 1 base between the two ends. The CDR3 runs to 11 residues. The CDR3 bases are TGTGCCAGCAGCTTGGGCTACGAGCAGTACTTC. This gives the protein CASSLGYEQYF.

This clone appeared a few times. This sequence joins TRBV27 and TRBJ1-2; D unclear. V was shortened by 0 bases and J by 4 bases, with 9 bases between the two germline ends. This CDR3 comprises 14 residues. The germline CDR1 and CDR2 sequences are MNHEY and SMNVEV (reference sequence). CDR3 amino acids: CASSLSAEGYGYTF. The CDR3 DNA follows: TGTGCCAGCAGTTTATCGGCGGAGGGCTATGGCTACACCTTC.

This clone was detected only a few times. The rearrangement links TRBV6-6 to TRBJ1-6; D is unclear. This CDR3 contains 11 residues. Germline CDR1 MNHNY, CDR2 SVGAGI (reference sequence). Trimming pared 7 bases from V and 17 bases from J, leaving 15 bases between. The CDR3 nucleotides read TGTGCCAGCACTCATGGGCGGGTTGTCCACTTT. Protein: CASTHGRVVHF.

The chain has TRBV12-5 and TRBJ1-6, with 8 bases lining up with TRBD1. Germline V gene lookup returns CDR1 LGHNT and CDR2 FRNRAP. The CDR3 contains 20 residues. V trimming: 1 base; J trimming: 0 bases; junction bases outside the gene matches: 11. CDR3 coding DNA: TGTGCTAGTGGTTTGGCCGGATTTCAGGGGGCGTCCTCCTATAATTCACCCCTCCACTTT. The encoded protein is CASGLAGFQGASSYNSPLHF.

This clone was picked up a small number of times. The chain has TRBV29-1 and TRBJ2-5; 9 bases fit TRBD2. Trimming took 7 bases from V and 4 from J; bases not matched to a gene: 7. CDR1 and CDR2 from the germline V gene are SQVTM and ANQGSEA. This CDR3 contains 13 residues. The CDR3 sequence is CSGGGRARETQYF. As DNA, the CDR3 is TGCAGCGGTGGCGGGAGGGCAAGAGAGACCCAGTACTTC.

V is TRBV9 and J is TRBJ2-7, with a possible D match to TRBD1 (5 bases). Germline V gives CDR1 SGDLS, CDR2 YYNGEE. The CDR3 has 14 residues. V was pared by 0 bases and J by 2 bases, with 9 bases between. The CDR3 DNA reads as TGTGCCAGCAGCGTAGCTACAGGAACCTACGAGCAGTACTTC. This sequence encodes CASSVATGTYEQYF. Based on the CDR3 plus reference TRBV9 and TRBJ2-7, the full variable domain is DSGVTQTPKHLITATGQRVTLRCSPRSGDLSVYWYQQSLDQGLQFLIQYYNGEERAKGNILERFSAQQFPDLHSELNLSSLELGDSALYFCASSVATGTYEQYFGPGTRLTVT.

The V gene is TRBV6-6, the J gene TRBJ1-3, with a possible D match to TRBD1 (5 bases). V was shortened by 6 bases and J by 0 bases, with 12 bases between the two germline ends. The CDR3 consists of 15 residues. The germline V gene has CDR1 MNHNY and CDR2 SVGAGI (reference sequence). The DNA for the CDR3 is TGTGCCAGCAGGAGCCCCGACAGCTCTGGAAACACCATATATTTT. Protein product: CASRSPDSSGNTIYF.

V usage is TRBV7-6 and J usage is TRBJ2-1; no firm D call. The CDR3 spans 14 residues. V was clipped by 1 base and J by 3 bases, with 7 bases between them. Germline-derived CDR1 and CDR2 are SGHVS and FNYEAQ. This chain's CDR3 is CASSLGPRYNEQFF. The CDR3 DNA reads as TGTGCCAGCAGCTTAGGGCCTCGCTACAATGAGCAGTTCTTC.

The chain uses TRBV6-5 and TRBJ1-2; 12 nucleotides agree with TRBD1. The CDR3 sequence is 14 residues long. The germline CDR1 and CDR2 sequences are MNHEY and SVGAGI. V lost 5 bases, J lost 7 bases, and 5 bases stayed unmatched. CDR3 DNA: TGTGCCAGCAGTGCGCCGGGACAGGGGGCTGGCTACACCTTC. Translation gives CASSAPGQGAGYTF.

V and J are TRBV2 and TRBJ2-7; D uncertain. The CDR3 has 14 residues. Germline CDR1 reads SNHLY; CDR2 reads FYNNEI. The V and J ends lost 8 bases and 4 bases respectively, with 18 bases between them. The CDR3 protein is CASSLRRGGYEQYF. The CDR3 region has the DNA TGTGCCAGCTCTCTAAGGAGAGGCGGTTACGAGCAGTACTTC.

This clone has just a few counts. This chain joins TRBV27 and TRBJ1-2, with unresolved D. Between the trimmed V and J ends, which lost 4 bases and 8 bases, there was a span of 11 bases. CDR1 and CDR2 (germline): MNHEY, SMNVEV (reference sequence). There are 12 residues in the CDR3. The CDR3 loop reads CASSSPPGGYTF. DNA of the CDR3: TGTGCCAGCAGTTCCCCGCCGGGAGGCTACACCTTC.

The V and J genes are TRBV5-4 and TRBJ2-7; 7 nucleotides line up with TRBD1. J was trimmed by 1 base and V by 9 bases; bases with no gene match: 13. The CDR3 is 15 residues long. Germline V gene data show CDR1 as SGHNT and CDR2 as YYREEE (reference sequence). In nucleotides, the CDR3 is TGTGCCACCGCCCCGGGATGGGGACAGTCCTACGAGCAGTACTTC. It is translated as CATAPGWGQSYEQYF.

This clone was detected once. This chain uses TRBV7-8 with TRBJ1-5; the D is unclear. Between the trimmed V and J ends, which lost 1 base and 7 bases, there was a span of 11 bases. This CDR3 is built from 14 residues. Germline V gene lookup returns CDR1 SGHVS and CDR2 FQNEAQ. The CDR3 sequence is CASSLGPRRQPQHF. The DNA for the CDR3 is TGTGCCAGCAGCTTAGGCCCTCGGAGACAGCCCCAGCATTTT.

The chain couples TRBV7-9 to TRBJ1-4, with TRBD1 matching over 7 bases. V was clipped by 3 bases and J by 4 bases; unmatched bases: 5. Germline V lookup: CDR1 SEHNR, CDR2 FQNEAQ (reference sequence). The CDR3 is made up of 15 amino acids. This CDR3 is CASSFRQGHNEKLFF. The CDR3 DNA follows: TGTGCCAGCAGCTTTAGACAGGGTCATAATGAAAAACTGTTTTTT.

V and J are TRBV11-2 and TRBJ1-4; 8 positions match TRBD1. The CDR3 sequence is 16 residues long. Germline loops: CDR1 SGHAT, CDR2 FQNNGV. With V trimmed by 4 bases and J by 2 bases, 6 bases remained unmatched. CDR3 residues: CASSSGQGGTNEKLFF. In nucleotides, the CDR3 is TGTGCCAGCAGCTCCGGACAGGGAGGCACTAATGAAAAACTGTTTTTT.